Shown below are 21 T cell receptor beta chains from a single sample sequenced in a study of cytomegalovirus exposure and HLA in healthy donors. 13 Jbeta primers and 60 Vbeta primers were used for the PCR. Some clones are missing from TCRdb's copy, which holds only in-frame ones; the method was immunoSEQ multiplex PCR. The sample has more than 45,000 clones, roughly 80% seen once. Sequenced material: PBMCs. All receptors come from a woman between 35 and 50 years old in good health and CMV-seropositive.

The chain combines TRBV5-1 with TRBJ2-7; 9 bases map to TRBD2. The ends lost 1 base at V and 2 bases at J; junction bases unmatched: 4. Per the germline V gene, CDR1 is SGHRS and CDR2 is YFSETQ. CDR3 length equals 15 residues. The CDR3 region is CASSLTSGLTYEQYF. In nucleotides, the CDR3 is TGCGCCAGCAGCTTGACTAGCGGGCTTACCTACGAGCAGTACTTC.

This clone was observed a single time. The chain joins TRBV7-2 to TRBJ1-4; tentative D call: TRBD1 (5 bases). This CDR3 spans 14 amino acids. Trimming pared 5 bases from V and 3 bases from J, leaving 10 bases between. CDR1 and CDR2 from the germline V gene are SGHTA and FQGNSA. The CDR3, as DNA: TGTGCCAGCAGCCCGCCAGGGCCTAATGAAAAACTGTTTTTT. It codes for CASSPPGPNEKLFF. Together with reference TRBV7-2 and TRBJ1-4, the CDR3 gives the full variable domain: GAGVSQSPSNKVTEKGKDVELRCDPISGHTALYWYRQSLGQGLEFLIYFQGNSAPDKSGLPSDRFSAERTGGSVSTLTIQRTQQEDSAVYLCASSPPGPNEKLFFGSGTQLSVL.

V and J are TRBV5-1 and TRBJ2-3; 7 positions match TRBD2. Per germline, CDR1 SGHRS and CDR2 YFSETQ. Trimming cost V 1 base and J 1 base; bases outside gene matches: 6. The CDR3 is made up of 16 amino acids. The DNA for the CDR3 is TGCGCCAGCAGCTTGTTCCGCGGGGGAGGCACAGATACGCAGTATTTT. Encoded protein: CASSLFRGGGTDTQYF.

The chain links TRBV28 to TRBJ2-5, with D possibly being TRBD1 (7 bases). Per germline, CDR1 MDHEN and CDR2 SYDVKM. The V end lost 3 bases, the J end lost 5 bases, and 13 bases lay between the germline ends. This CDR3 has 14 residues. The CDR3 is CASSFQGGRETQYF. In DNA, the CDR3 is TGTGCCAGCAGTTTCCAGGGGGGCCGGGAGACCCAGTACTTC.

V usage is TRBV5-1 and J usage is TRBJ2-1; 8 positions match TRBD2. Germline-derived CDR1 and CDR2 are SGHRS and YFSETQ. This CDR3 has 14 residues. With V trimmed by 0 bases and J by 6 bases, 2 bases remained unmatched. CDR3 DNA sequence: TGCGCCAGCAGCTTGGCTCTAGCGGGCAATGAGCAGTTCTTC. Translating it yields CASSLALAGNEQFF.

V usage is TRBV19 and J usage is TRBJ2-5, with 7 bases matching TRBD2. In germline, CDR1 is LNHDA, CDR2 SQIVND (reference sequence). This CDR3 has 13 amino acids. V lost 6 bases and J lost 7; bases outside the gene matches: 8. The CDR3 DNA is TGTGCCAGTAGCCCCGGTGGGGGGGGGACCCAGTACTTC. Translating gives CASSPGGGGTQYF.

The rearrangement links TRBV7-8 to TRBJ2-5; TRBD1 matches at 7 bases. Germline loops: CDR1 SGHVS, CDR2 FQNEAQ. This CDR3 contains 16 residues. The junction had 13 bases not matched to a gene; V was cut back by 7 bases and J by 2 bases. CDR3: CASNSRGRGMQETQYF. The CDR3 coding sequence is TGTGCCAGCAACAGTCGAGGCAGGGGGATGCAAGAGACCCAGTACTTC.

This clone was observed once. This chain uses TRBV30 with TRBJ2-1; D might be TRBD2 (5 bases). The CDR3 extends over 13 amino acids. From germline, CDR1 is GTSNPN and CDR2 SVGIG (reference sequence). V was clipped by 5 bases and J by 5 bases, with 13 bases between them. The CDR3 region has the DNA TGTGCCTGGGGACGGGATAGGGACAATGAGCAGTTCTTC. Protein: CAWGRDRDNEQFF.

J is TRBJ2-7 and V is TRBV29-1; TRBD1 matches 8 bases. The CDR3 sequence is 12 residues long. Germline trimming cut 7 bases from V and 5 bases from J; bases unmatched to any gene: 7. Per germline, CDR1 SQVTM and CDR2 ANQGSEA. CDR3 amino acids: CSARQGTHEQYF. DNA for the CDR3: TGCAGCGCCCGACAGGGGACCCACGAGCAGTACTTC.

The rearrangement joins TRBV5-4 to TRBJ1-1; 9 bases are shared with TRBD1. The CDR3 consists of 15 residues. Germline CDR1 is SGHNT and CDR2 is YYREEE (reference sequence). V shed 4 bases, J shed 0 bases, and the junction held 4 bases outside the gene matches. The CDR3 spells CASSLGQGMNTEAFF. The CDR3 DNA is TGTGCCAGCAGCCTGGGACAGGGAATGAACACTGAAGCTTTCTTT.

This clone turned up a few times. This sequence joins TRBV28 and TRBJ1-4; perhaps TRBD1 as D (6 bases). Trimming stripped 9 bases from V and 3 bases from J, with 20 bases between. Germline V lookup: CDR1 MDHEN, CDR2 SYDVKM. The length of the CDR3 is 16 residues. The CDR3 protein is CARGGDTQGPNEKLFF. In DNA form, the CDR3 reads TGTGCCAGGGGAGGGGACACACAGGGACCTAATGAAAAACTGTTTTTT. The variable domain in full, completed from reference TRBV28 and TRBJ1-4, reads DVKVTQSSRYLVKRTGEKVFLECVQDMDHENMFWYRQDPGLGLRLIYFSYDVKMKEKGDIPEGYSVSREKKERFSLILESASTNQTSMYLCARGGDTQGPNEKLFFGSGTQLSVL.

In this sample, this clone turned up once. The chain joins TRBV11-2 to TRBJ2-1; D is possibly TRBD2 (7 bases). Germline CDR1 is SGHAT and CDR2 is FQNNGV. The CDR3 covers 18 residues. The germline V and J ends were trimmed by 0 bases and 6 bases, with 21 bases remaining between them. As DNA, the CDR3 is TGTGCCAGCAGCTTAGATCCCCCGACCGGGGGGCGTCGCAATGAGCAGTTCTTC. Its translation: CASSLDPPTGGRRNEQFF.

The rearrangement uses TRBV5-1 and TRBJ1-1; tentative D call: TRBD1 (6 bases). Germline loops: CDR1 SGHRS, CDR2 YFSETQ. V dropped 0 bases and J dropped 1 base, with 7 bases sitting between them. The CDR3 runs to 14 residues. Written as DNA, the CDR3 is TGCGCCAGCAGCTTGGGGACAGAGAACACTGAAGCTTTCTTT. This codes for CASSLGTENTEAFF.

The J gene is TRBJ1-6, the V gene TRBV6-6; 8 nucleotides align to TRBD1. Germline lookup yields CDR1 MNHNY and CDR2 SVGAGI (reference sequence). V was pared by 7 bases and J by 13 bases, with 9 bases of the junction left unmatched. The CDR3 is made up of 13 amino acids. CDR3 DNA: TGTGCCAGCAAAGAGGGACAGGCGTATCCCCTCCACTTT. Translated: CASKEGQAYPLHF.

The chain is built from TRBV5-1 and TRBJ1-5; D gene unclear. Germline CDR1 and CDR2: SGHRS and YFSETQ. V was clipped by 0 bases and J by 0 bases, with 7 bases between them. This CDR3 is built from 15 residues. The CDR3 coding sequence is TGCGCCAGCAGCTTGGATTCAGGTAGCAATCAGCCCCAGCATTTT. Amino acids: CASSLDSGSNQPQHF.

The V call is TRBV6-1, the J call TRBJ2-3; TRBD2 matches 7 bases. Germline values: CDR1 MNHNS, CDR2 SASEGT. This CDR3 region has 15 residues. Trimming at V came to 6 bases and at J to 4 bases, leaving 10 bases not matched to a gene. The CDR3 region is CASRPSGGGPDTQYF. The CDR3 nucleotides read TGTGCCAGCAGGCCCTCCGGCGGGGGACCAGATACGCAGTATTTT.

This rearrangement joins TRBV7-9 to TRBJ2-2; tentative D call: TRBD2 (6 bases). V was shortened by 2 bases and J by 5 bases, with 6 bases between the two germline ends. Germline values: CDR1 SEHNR, CDR2 FQNEAQ (reference sequence). This CDR3 region has 13 residues. The CDR3 DNA reads as TGTGCCAGCAGCTTACTAGCGACCGGGGAGCTGTTTTTT. Translated, it gives CASSLLATGELFF.

The chain links TRBV30 to TRBJ2-3; 13 bases match TRBD2. CDR3 length equals 14 residues. From germline, CDR1 is GTSNPN and CDR2 SVGIG (reference sequence). Unmatched junction bases numbered 4, after V lost 3 bases and J lost 7 bases. The CDR3 loop reads CAWRTSGGTNTQYF. The DNA of the CDR3 is TGTGCCTGGAGGACTAGCGGGGGGACAAATACGCAGTATTTT.

The V call is TRBV7-2, the J call TRBJ2-5; 9 bases agree with TRBD2. The CDR3 is 16 amino acids. From germline, CDR1 is SGHTA and CDR2 FQGNSA. V was pared by 5 bases and J by 2 bases, with 9 bases of the junction left unmatched. In DNA, the CDR3 is TGTGCCAGCAGCCCCTTAGCGGGGGCGGGGCAAGAGACCCAGTACTTC. It yields the protein CASSPLAGAGQETQYF.

The chain recombines TRBV19 with TRBJ1-5, with 8 bases fitting TRBD1. V lost 4 bases and J lost 7; bases outside the gene matches: 9. Germline V gene lookup returns CDR1 LNHDA and CDR2 SQIVND (reference sequence). This CDR3 is built from 15 residues. The DNA of the CDR3 is TGTGCCAGTAGTACCCTTGGACAGGGAAGCCAGCCCCAGCATTTT. This sequence encodes CASSTLGQGSQPQHF.

This rearrangement joins TRBV28 to TRBJ1-5, with D unresolved. Trimming cost V 6 bases and J 9 bases, with 12 bases left between them. Germline CDR1 and CDR2: MDHEN and SYDVKM. This CDR3 comprises 12 residues. As DNA, the CDR3 is TGTGCCAGCAGGACTCCAGGAGGGCCCCAGCATTTT. It codes for CASRTPGGPQHF.